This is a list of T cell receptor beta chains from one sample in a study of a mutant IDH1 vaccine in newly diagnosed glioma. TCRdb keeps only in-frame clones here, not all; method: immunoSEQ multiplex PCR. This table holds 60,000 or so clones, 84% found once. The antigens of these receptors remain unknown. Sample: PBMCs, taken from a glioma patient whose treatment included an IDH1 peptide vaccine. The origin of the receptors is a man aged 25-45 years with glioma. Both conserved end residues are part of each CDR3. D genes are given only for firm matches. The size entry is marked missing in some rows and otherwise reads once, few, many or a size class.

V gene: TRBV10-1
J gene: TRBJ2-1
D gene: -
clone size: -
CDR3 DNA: TGCGCCAGCATCAACCCGCCGCCCAGGACGCGGAATGAGCAGTTCTTC
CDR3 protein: CASINPPPRTRNEQFF

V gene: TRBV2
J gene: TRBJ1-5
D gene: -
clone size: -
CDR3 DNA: TGTGCCAGCAGTGAACAAGGATTCAATCAGCCCCAGCATTTT
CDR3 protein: CASSEQGFNQPQHF

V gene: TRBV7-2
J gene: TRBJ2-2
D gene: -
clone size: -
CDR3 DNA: TGTGCCAGCAGTTCCTACTTACGGCGGGGCACCGGGGAGCTGTTTTTT
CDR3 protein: CASSSYLRRGTGELFF

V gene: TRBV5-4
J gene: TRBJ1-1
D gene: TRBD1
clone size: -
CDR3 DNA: TGTGCCGGCGAAGACAGGGGGACTGAAGCTTTCTTT
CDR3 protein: CAGEDRGTEAFF

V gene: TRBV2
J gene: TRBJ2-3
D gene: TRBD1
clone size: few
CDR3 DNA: TGTGCCAGCACCGAGATGGGACAGGGACGCACAGATACGCAGTATTTT
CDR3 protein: CASTEMGQGRTDTQYF

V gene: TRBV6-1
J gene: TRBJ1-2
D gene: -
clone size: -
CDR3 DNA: TGTGCCAGCAGGAGCTCGGACAGAGCTAACTATGGCTACACCTTC
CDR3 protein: CASRSSDRANYGYTF

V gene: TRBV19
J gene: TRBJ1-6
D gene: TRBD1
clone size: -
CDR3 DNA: TGTGCCAGTAGTATGCAGGGGGGTAATTCACCCCTCCACTTT
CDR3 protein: CASSMQGGNSPLHF

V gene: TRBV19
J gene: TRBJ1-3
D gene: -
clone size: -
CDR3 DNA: TGTGCCAGTAGTATCCCATTTCCGACCGATGGAAACACCATATATTTT
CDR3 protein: CASSIPFPTDGNTIYF

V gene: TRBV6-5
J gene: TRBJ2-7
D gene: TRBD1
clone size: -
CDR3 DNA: TGTGCCAGCAGTTACTGGGGGACAGGCTACGAGCAGTACTTC
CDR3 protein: CASSYWGTGYEQYF

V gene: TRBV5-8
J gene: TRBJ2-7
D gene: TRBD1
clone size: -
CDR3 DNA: TGTGCCAGCAGCTTAGGGACAGTCAACTCCTACGAGCAGTACTTC
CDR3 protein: CASSLGTVNSYEQYF

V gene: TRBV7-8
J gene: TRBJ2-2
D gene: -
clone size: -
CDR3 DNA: TGTGCCAGCAGCTTAGCAATCGGTTCCGGGGAGCTGTTTTTT
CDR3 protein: CASSLAIGSGELFF

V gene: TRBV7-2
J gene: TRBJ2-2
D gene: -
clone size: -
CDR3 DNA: TGTGCCAGCAGCCCCTACCTGACTAGTCTTGCCGGGGAGCTGTTTTTT
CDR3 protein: CASSPYLTSLAGELFF

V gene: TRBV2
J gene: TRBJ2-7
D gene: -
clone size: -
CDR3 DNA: TGTGCCAGCAGTGATGAAAGACAGAGCTCCTACGAGCAGTACTTC
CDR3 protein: CASSDERQSSYEQYF

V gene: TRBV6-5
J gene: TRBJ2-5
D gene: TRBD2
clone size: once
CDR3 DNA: TGTGCCAGCAGTTACGATGGCGGGGGAACGAAAGAGACCCAGTACTTC
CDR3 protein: CASSYDGGGTKETQYF

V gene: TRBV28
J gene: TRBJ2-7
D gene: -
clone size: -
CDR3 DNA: TGTGCCAGCAGTCACACCTACGAGCAGTACTTC
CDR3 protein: CASSHTYEQYF

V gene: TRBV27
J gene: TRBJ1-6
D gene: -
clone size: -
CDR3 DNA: TGTGCCAGCAGTTCGACTTCTCCTCATAATTCACCCCTCCACTTT
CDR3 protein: CASSSTSPHNSPLHF

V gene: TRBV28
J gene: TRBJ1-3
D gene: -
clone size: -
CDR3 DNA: TGTGCCAGCAGCCCAAGCGGGTCTGGAAACACCATATATTTT
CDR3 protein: CASSPSGSGNTIYF